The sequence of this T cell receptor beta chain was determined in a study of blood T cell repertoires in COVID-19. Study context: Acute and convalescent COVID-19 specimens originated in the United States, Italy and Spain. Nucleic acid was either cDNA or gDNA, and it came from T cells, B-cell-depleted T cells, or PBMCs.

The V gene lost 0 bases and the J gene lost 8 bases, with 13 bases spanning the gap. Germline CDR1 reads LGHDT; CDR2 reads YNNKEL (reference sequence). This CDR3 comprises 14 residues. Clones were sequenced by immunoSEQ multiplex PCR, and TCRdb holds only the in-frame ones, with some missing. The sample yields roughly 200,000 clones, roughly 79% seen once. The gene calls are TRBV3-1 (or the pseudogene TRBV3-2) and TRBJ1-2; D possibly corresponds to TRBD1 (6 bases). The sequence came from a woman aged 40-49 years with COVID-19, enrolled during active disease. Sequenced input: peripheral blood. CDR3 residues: CASSQETGHNGYTF. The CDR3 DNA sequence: TGTGCCAGCAGCCAAGAGACAGGACACAACGGCTACACCTTC.